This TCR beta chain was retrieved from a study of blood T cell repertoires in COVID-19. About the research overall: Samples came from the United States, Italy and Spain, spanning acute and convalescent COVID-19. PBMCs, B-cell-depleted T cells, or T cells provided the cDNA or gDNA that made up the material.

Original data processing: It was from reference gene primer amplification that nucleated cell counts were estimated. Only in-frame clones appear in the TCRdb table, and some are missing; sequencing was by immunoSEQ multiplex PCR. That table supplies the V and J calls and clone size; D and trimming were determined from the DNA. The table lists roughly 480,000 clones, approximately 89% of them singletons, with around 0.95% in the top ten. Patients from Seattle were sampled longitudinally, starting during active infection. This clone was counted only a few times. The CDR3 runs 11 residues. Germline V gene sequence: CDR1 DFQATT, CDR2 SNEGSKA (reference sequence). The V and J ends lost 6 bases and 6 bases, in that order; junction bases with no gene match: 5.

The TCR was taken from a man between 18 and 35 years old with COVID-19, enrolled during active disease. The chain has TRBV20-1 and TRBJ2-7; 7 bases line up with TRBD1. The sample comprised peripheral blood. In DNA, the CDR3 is TGCAGTGCCACGACAGGGCGCGAGCAGTACTTC. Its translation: CSATTGREQYF.